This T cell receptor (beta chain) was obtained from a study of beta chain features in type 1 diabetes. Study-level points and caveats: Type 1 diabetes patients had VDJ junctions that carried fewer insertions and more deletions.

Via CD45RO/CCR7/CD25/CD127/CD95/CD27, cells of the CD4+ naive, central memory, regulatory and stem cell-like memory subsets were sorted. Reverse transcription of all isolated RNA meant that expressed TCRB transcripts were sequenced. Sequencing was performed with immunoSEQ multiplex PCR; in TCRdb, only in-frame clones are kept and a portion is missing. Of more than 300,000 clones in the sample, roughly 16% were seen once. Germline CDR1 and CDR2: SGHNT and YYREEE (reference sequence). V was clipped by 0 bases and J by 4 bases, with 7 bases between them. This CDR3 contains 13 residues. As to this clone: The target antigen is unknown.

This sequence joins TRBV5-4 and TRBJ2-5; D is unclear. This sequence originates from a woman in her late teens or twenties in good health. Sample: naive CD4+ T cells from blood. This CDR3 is CASSLVYSETQYF. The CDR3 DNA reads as TGTGCCAGCAGCTTGGTCTACTCAGAGACCCAGTACTTC.